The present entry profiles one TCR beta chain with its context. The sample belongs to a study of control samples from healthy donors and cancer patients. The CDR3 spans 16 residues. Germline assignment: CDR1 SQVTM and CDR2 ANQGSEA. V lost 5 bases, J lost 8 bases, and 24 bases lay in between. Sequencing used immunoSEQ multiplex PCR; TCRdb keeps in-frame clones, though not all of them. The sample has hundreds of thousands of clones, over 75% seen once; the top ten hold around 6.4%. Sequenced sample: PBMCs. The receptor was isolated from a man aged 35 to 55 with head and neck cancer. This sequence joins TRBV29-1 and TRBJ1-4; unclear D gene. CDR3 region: CSVSSSGFVRNEKLFF. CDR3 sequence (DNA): TGCAGCGTTTCGTCGTCGGGGTTCGTCAGGAACGAAAAACTGTTTTTT.